What follows are 4 T cell receptor beta chains derived from one specimen sequenced in a study of blood T cell repertoires in COVID-19. Sequenced by immunoSEQ multiplex PCR; TCRdb stores in-frame clones only, minus some. The sample yields some 250,000 clones, roughly 83% seen once. The specimen was peripheral blood. The receptors originated from a man aged 35 to 55 with acute or convalescent COVID-19.

This clone was seen more than once but under ten times. Other DNA sequences of this sample code for an identical CDR3. V gene TRBV7-2 combines with J gene TRBJ2-2; 7 positions match TRBD1. CDR1 and CDR2 (germline): SGHTA, FQGNSA. V was clipped by 4 bases and J by 6 bases; unmatched bases: 2. CDR3 length: 13 amino acids. The CDR3 reads CASSSTGSGELFF. Written as DNA, the CDR3 is TGTGCCAGCAGCTCGACAGGGTCCGGGGAGCTGTTTTTT.

This chain links TRBV29-1 with TRBJ2-1; TRBD1 matches 7 bases. The CDR3 has 14 amino acids. Germline V gene sequence: CDR1 SQVTM, CDR2 ANQGSEA. V lost 3 bases and J lost 7; bases outside the gene matches: 9. CDR3 DNA sequence: TGCAGCGTTGAGGGCAGGGGGATGTCGAATGAGCAGTTCTTC. Translating gives CSVEGRGMSNEQFF.

The rearrangement uses TRBV18 and TRBJ2-7; TRBD2 agrees at 9 bases. CDR1 is KGHSH and CDR2 is LQKENI in the germline V gene. CDR3 length: 14 residues. Germline trimming cut 0 bases from V and 5 bases from J; bases unmatched to any gene: 2. The CDR3 DNA reads as TGTGCCAGCTCACCACCAGCTAGCGGGGACGAGCAGTACTTC. Translating gives CASSPPASGDEQYF.

Comment on this clone: It may be a read error: a sequence one base away is much more abundant. The rearrangement uses TRBV7-2 and TRBJ2-7; 8 bases map to TRBD2. Germline V gene data show CDR1 as SGHTA and CDR2 as FQGNSA. The CDR3 sequence is 14 residues long. The CDR3 DNA sequence: TGTGCCAGCAGCTCATTAGCGGGGACCTACGGGCAGTACTTC. Translation: CASSSLAGTYGQYF. The variable domain in full, with the rest retrieved from reference TRBV7-2 and TRBJ2-7, is GAGVSQSPSNKVTEKGKDVELRCDPISGHTALYWYRQSLGQGLEFLIYFQGNSAPDKSGLPSDRFSAERTGGSVSTLTIQRTQQEDSAVYLCASSSLAGTYGQYFGPGTRLTVT.